This T cell receptor beta chain was recovered during a study of control samples from healthy donors and cancer patients. Sequencing used immunoSEQ multiplex PCR; TCRdb keeps in-frame clones, though not all of them. The sample contains tens of thousands of clones, roughly 89% of which appear only once. The CDR3 length is 14 residues. Trimming pared 2 bases from V and 0 bases from J, leaving 7 bases between. Sequencing was performed on blood. The origin of this receptor is a man between 45 and 60 years old in good health. This rearrangement joins TRBV23-1 to TRBJ1-1, with D hard to call. TRBV23-1 is flagged as an ORF with uncertain function. CDR3 nucleotide sequence: TGCGCCAGCAGTCAAGTCAGGATGAACACTGAAGCTTTCTTT. Its protein product is CASSQVRMNTEAFF.